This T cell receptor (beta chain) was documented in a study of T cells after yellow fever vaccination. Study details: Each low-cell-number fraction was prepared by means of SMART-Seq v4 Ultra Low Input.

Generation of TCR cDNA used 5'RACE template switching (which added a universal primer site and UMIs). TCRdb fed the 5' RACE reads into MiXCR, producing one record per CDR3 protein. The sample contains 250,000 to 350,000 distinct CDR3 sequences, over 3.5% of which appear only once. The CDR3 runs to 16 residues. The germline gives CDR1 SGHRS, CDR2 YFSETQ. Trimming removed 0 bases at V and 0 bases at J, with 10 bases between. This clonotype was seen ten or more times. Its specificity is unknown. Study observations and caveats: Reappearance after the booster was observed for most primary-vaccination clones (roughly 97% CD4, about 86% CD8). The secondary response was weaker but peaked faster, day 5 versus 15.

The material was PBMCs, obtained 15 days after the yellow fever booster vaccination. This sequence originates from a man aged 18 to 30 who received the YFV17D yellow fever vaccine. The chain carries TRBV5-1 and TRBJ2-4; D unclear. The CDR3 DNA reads TGCGCCAGCAGCTTGGACGAGTTACTAGCCAAAAACATTCAGTACTTC. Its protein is CASSLDELLAKNIQYF.